The entry below describes one T cell receptor (beta chain). What it binds is unknown. The PCR contained 60 Vbeta and 13 Jbeta primers. The assay was immunoSEQ multiplex PCR, and TCRdb's table has in-frame clones only and misses some. Seen here are roughly 100,000 clones, over 60% observed once, and the top ten hold 6.1%. The CDR3 consists of 16 residues. Germline CDR1 is LNHDA and CDR2 is SQIVND (reference sequence). Trimming removed 3 bases at V and 1 base at J, with 15 bases between. The sample belongs to a study of cytomegalovirus exposure and HLA in healthy donors. General observations from the study: Exclusion applied to some V segments, including TRBV6-2 and TRBV6-3, as they were indistinguishable. Previously analyzed data showed that most TCR beta V segments were productive at a frequency of about 87% or about 30%. Per a later analysis, HLA-associated TCR beta chains showed more clonal expansion than other, equally common TCR beta chains. In a later analysis, a genetic analysis reported fewer productive-TCR N-insertions in an Asian-associated ancestry cluster than the cohort average.

Sequences were obtained from PBMCs. The TCR comes from a woman in her fifties or sixties in good health and CMV-seropositive. This chain connects TRBV19 to TRBJ1-2, with D perhaps TRBD1 (6 bases). CDR3 sequence reads: CASSMAARGDNYGYTF. The CDR3 region has the DNA TGTGCCAGTAGTATGGCAGCCAGGGGAGATAACTATGGCTACACCTTC. The whole variable domain, remainder taken from reference TRBV19 and TRBJ1-2, is DGGITQSPKYLFRKEGQNVTLSCEQNLNHDAMYWYRQDPGQGLRLIYYSQIVNDFQKGDIAEGYSVSREKKESFPLTVTSAQKNPTAFYLCASSMAARGDNYGYTFGSGTRLTVV.